This is a list of T cell receptor beta chains from one sample in a study of OX40 agonist ivuxolimab in advanced cancers. Profiled with immunoSEQ multiplex PCR; TCRdb holds only in-frame clones, not every one. The repertoire holds around 23,000 clones, with 84% as singletons. Material: CD4+ or CD8+ T cells sorted from blood, obtained in a trial of the OX40 agonist ivuxolimab. The receptors come from an adult with an advanced solid tumor such as melanoma, head and neck, liver or kidney cancer. Each CDR3 is given with its conserved first and last residue.

V,J,CDR3
TRBV6-1,TRBJ2-1,CASMGNQGARNEQFF
TRBV28,TRBJ2-1,CASSPLPAGAGEQFF
TRBV7-6,TRBJ2-5,CASSFRTLYQETQYF
TRBV6-6,TRBJ2-6,CASSRQGAKGANVLTF
TRBV2,TRBJ2-6,CASSVRETGANVLTF
TRBV16,TRBJ2-1,CASSQGGNEQFF
TRBV6-5,TRBJ1-1,CASRTGNRALRAFF
TRBV5-1,TRBJ2-3,CASSLSGASTDTQYF
TRBV4-1,TRBJ1-2,CASSQAGQGNYGYTF
TRBV9,TRBJ1-3,CASSVALSPASSGNTIYF
TRBV19,TRBJ1-3,CASSVQGPGNTIYF
TRBV15,TRBJ1-5,CATRTDNQPQHF
TRBV21-1,TRBJ2-1,CASNTGLAAGEQFF
TRBV28,TRBJ1-5,CASSLFPSTGANQPQHF
TRBV5-4,TRBJ2-4,CASSHDSFGKNIQYF
TRBV9,TRBJ2-1,CASSTSGGDYNEQFF
TRBV15,TRBJ2-3,CATSRGDRGPDTQYF
TRBV2,TRBJ2-6,CASSERDSGANVLTF
TRBV9,TRBJ2-2,CASSVFDTGNTGELFF
TRBV7-9,TRBJ2-1,CASSFIASTYNEQFF
TRBV7-8,TRBJ2-3,CASSLGGLAGSTDTQYF
TRBV5-1,TRBJ2-7,CASSSKGTSNYEQYF
TRBV28,TRBJ1-5,CASTGLSYQPQHF
TRBV11-2,TRBJ1-2,CASSLDGGGNGYTF
TRBV2,TRBJ2-5,CASSGVTGDEETQYF
TRBV6-1,TRBJ1-3,CASSAQPDAFSGNTIYF
TRBV11-1,TRBJ1-5,CASSLGTQPQHF
TRBV9,TRBJ2-1,CASSVVSLAGGYNEQFF
TRBV5-4,TRBJ1-3,CASSQDQQPLRGNTIYF
TRBV4-1,TRBJ1-3,CASSQATGSSGNTIYF
TRBV14,TRBJ1-2,CASSPSIKANYGYTF
TRBV6-5,TRBJ2-7,CASSYPTSGVEEQYF
TRBV5-4,TRBJ2-5,CASSRPGTGQETQYF
TRBV5-1,TRBJ2-7,CASSLNPRTSGRNEQYF
TRBV21-1,TRBJ2-2,CARTSDSTGELFF
TRBV6-5,TRBJ1-2,CASRHLPGGELGYTF
TRBV6-5,TRBJ1-4,CASRNGEKLFF
TRBV6-1,TRBJ1-4,CASTRAGVANEKLFF
TRBV7-2,TRBJ1-1,CASSLNFWGRTEAFF
TRBV6-1,TRBJ1-4,CASSETGQDNEKLFF
TRBV9,TRBJ1-2,CASSPTGGGGYTF
TRBV28,TRBJ1-5,CASRRDRYSNQPQHF
TRBV6-5,TRBJ1-5,CASSYDSNQPQHF
TRBV2,TRBJ2-2,CASKDGFPTGELFF
TRBV9,TRBJ2-3,CASSPRTSGNTDTQYF
TRBV2,TRBJ2-3,CASRTGLPDTQYF
TRBV29-1,TRBJ2-4,CSGYGGAKNIQYF
TRBV14,TRBJ1-4,CASSQKGISGTGGSNEKLFF
TRBV5-1,TRBJ1-2,CASSPGQGYTF
TRBV5-4,TRBJ1-2,CASSPPVGQGAGYTF
TRBV5-1,TRBJ2-7,CASSAKAGVVDEQYF
TRBV12-5,TRBJ1-6,CASGLLTGYGQYSPLHF
TRBV6-5,TRBJ2-2,CASFGGRNTGELFF
TRBV27,TRBJ2-2,CASSLLQNANTGELFF
TRBV27,TRBJ1-5,CASSESGVFEGDQPQHF
TRBV9,TRBJ2-3,CASSVRTGVGTDTQYF
TRBV11-2,TRBJ2-1,CASSLDSLAGEQFF
TRBV27,TRBJ2-1,CASSLSLQWNEQFF
TRBV28,TRBJ2-5,CASSLPLGSETQYF
TRBV28,TRBJ2-1,CASSNTGAYNEQFF